A single sample gave rise to the 28 T cell receptor beta chains below, sequenced in a study of vaccination and CD4 T cells after COVID-19. One entry per CDR3 protein, called by TCRdb with MiXCR from the PCR reads. Altogether 15,000 to 20,000 distinct CDR3 sequences are present, 62% being singletons, with the ten largest covering 1%. The sample in question was CD4+ T cells from blood, obtained before SARS-CoV-2 vaccination. Receptor source: a human donor who had recovered from COVID-19.

This clonotype was found once. The V call is TRBV6-2 or TRBV6-3, the J call TRBJ2-7, with TRBD1 as a possible D gene (6 bases). The CDR3 runs 13 residues. The V gene lost 5 bases and the J gene lost 8 bases, with 16 bases spanning the gap. Germline-derived CDR1 and CDR2 are MNHEY and SVGEGT. CDR3 bases: TGTGCCAGCAGTACCCCCCCACAGGGACAGCAGTACTTC. It encodes CASSTPPQGQQYF.

The gene calls are TRBV27 and TRBJ2-1; D is unclear. V lost 6 bases and J lost 1, with 22 bases in between. CDR3 length equals 18 residues. Germline V gene data show CDR1 as MNHEY and CDR2 as SMNVEV (reference sequence). CDR3 in amino acids: CASSQDDYPLGSYNEQFF. In nucleotides, the CDR3 is TGTGCCAGCAGCCAGGACGATTACCCCCTCGGGTCCTACAATGAGCAGTTCTTC.

This clonotype was seen only a few times. V gene TRBV7-2 combines with J gene TRBJ1-2; 10 bases match TRBD1. The J segment lost 3 bases and the V segment lost 4 bases, leaving 2 bases of the junction unmatched. The germline V gene encodes CDR1 SGHTA and CDR2 FQGNSA. The CDR3 length is 14 residues. The CDR3 spells CASSSGQGDYGYTF. The CDR3 nucleotides read TGTGCCAGCAGCTCAGGACAGGGGGACTATGGCTACACCTTC.

This sequence joins TRBV6-1 and TRBJ2-7; 12 bases are shared with TRBD1. CDR3 length: 15 amino acids. J gave up 5 bases and V 5 bases, and 7 bases lay outside the gene matches. Germline V CDR1 and CDR2: MNHNS, SASEGT. The DNA of the CDR3 is TGTGCCAGCAGTCAACCGGGACAGGGGGCGGACGAGCAGTACTTC. It specifies CASSQPGQGADEQYF.

This clonotype was recorded only once. The rearrangement joins TRBV5-1 to TRBJ1-1; D unclear. Trimming pared 4 bases from V and 1 base from J, leaving 14 bases between. The germline V gene has CDR1 SGHRS and CDR2 YFSETQ. CDR3 size: 15 residues. CDR3 nucleotide sequence: TGCGCCAGCAGCGATTCACACGGAGGGAACACTGAAGCTTTCTTT. The encoded protein is CASSDSHGGNTEAFF.

CDR3 residues: CSAREGGSNQPQHF. The CDR3 coding sequence is TGCAGTGCTAGGGAGGGGGGGAGCAATCAGCCCCAGCATTTT. The rearrangement joins TRBV20-1 to TRBJ1-5, with D possibly being TRBD1 (6 bases). The CDR3 length is 14 residues. Germline V gene sequence: CDR1 DFQATT, CDR2 SNEGSKA (reference sequence). V lost 3 bases and J lost 1, with 10 bases in between.

The rearrangement links TRBV20-1 to TRBJ2-1; D tentatively fits TRBD1 or TRBD2 (5 bases each). This CDR3 is built from 13 residues. Trimming pared 1 base from V and 7 bases from J, leaving 11 bases between. Germline CDR1 is DFQATT and CDR2 is SNEGSKA (reference sequence). The CDR3 nucleotides are TGCAGTGCTAGAGGGGGGAGTGTGAATGAGCAGTTCTTC. Translating it yields CSARGGSVNEQFF.

This clonotype was observed a few times. J is TRBJ1-2 and V is TRBV6-1; D is unresolved. This CDR3 is built from 13 residues. Germline CDR1 MNHNS, CDR2 SASEGT. V was clipped by 2 bases and J by 8 bases, with 12 bases between them. CDR3 sequence reads: CASSETQDGGYTF. CDR3 sequence (DNA): TGTGCCAGCAGTGAAACCCAAGATGGCGGCTACACCTTC.

This clonotype was counted a few times. The J gene is TRBJ1-2, the V gene TRBV20-1, with D unresolved. The germline V gene has CDR1 DFQATT and CDR2 SNEGSKA (reference sequence). The CDR3 has 11 amino acids. Trimming removed 8 bases at V and 4 bases at J, with 11 bases between. The DNA of the CDR3 is TGCAGTCCCGGGCGGTCCTATGGCTACACCTTC. Translating it yields CSPGRSYGYTF.

V usage is TRBV20-1 and J usage is TRBJ2-7; 10 bases fit TRBD2. V trimming: 5 bases; J trimming: 2 bases; junction bases outside the gene matches: 6. This CDR3 is 14 amino acids long. Germline CDR1 and CDR2: DFQATT and SNEGSKA (reference sequence). The CDR3 spells CSAETSGLAYEQYF. In DNA form, the CDR3 reads TGCAGTGCTGAGACTAGCGGGTTAGCCTACGAGCAGTACTTC.

Comments on this clonotype: Sequence at one end of the junction differs from germline and may be a read error. The genes are TRBV4-1 and TRBJ1-2; D is undetermined. CDR3 length: 13 residues. Germline V gene lookup returns CDR1 MGHRA and CDR2 YSYEKL. The CDR3 reads CASTQSNFEGYTF. In DNA, the CDR3 is TGCGCCAGCACCCAAAGTAATTTTGAAGGCTACACCTTC.

This clonotype was detected only a few times. The CDR3 region has the DNA TGCGCCAGCAATAATCCAGATGAAGAGACCCAGTACTTC. Protein sequence: CASNNPDEETQYF. The chain links TRBV5-1 to TRBJ2-5; D remains ambiguous. Germline V lookup: CDR1 SGHRS, CDR2 YFSETQ. The length of the CDR3 is 13 residues. V was clipped by 6 bases and J by 3 bases, with 12 bases between them.

This clonotype has only one observation. J is TRBJ2-1 and V is TRBV19; 7 positions match TRBD1. This CDR3 spans 13 amino acids. CDR1 is LNHDA and CDR2 is SQIVND in the germline V gene (reference sequence). The V segment lost 9 bases and the J segment 1 base; nucleotides outside the gene matches: 3. The CDR3 bases are TGTGCCAGAAGACAGGGATCCTACAATGAGCAGTTCTTC. Amino acid sequence: CARRQGSYNEQFF.

The V gene is TRBV19, the J gene TRBJ1-5, with D perhaps matching TRBD1 (5 bases). With 5 bases removed from V and 2 bases from J, the gap between germline ends came to 19 bases. Germline lookup yields CDR1 LNHDA and CDR2 SQIVND (reference sequence). CDR3 length equals 17 residues. The CDR3 region is CASSYLPGRSGNQPQHF. CDR3 in DNA: TGTGCCAGTAGTTACCTTCCAGGGAGAAGTGGCAATCAGCCCCAGCATTTT.

This chain joins TRBV28 and TRBJ2-3, with 8 bases lining up with TRBD2. This CDR3 spans 14 amino acids. V lost 3 bases, J lost 3 bases, and 2 bases stayed unmatched. Germline V gives CDR1 MDHEN, CDR2 SYDVKM. CDR3 in DNA: TGTGCCAGCAGTTTCCAGCGGGAGACAGATACGCAGTATTTT. Amino acids: CASSFQRETDTQYF.

The V gene is TRBV24-1, the J gene TRBJ2-2; D is perhaps TRBD2 (5 bases). Looked up from germline, CDR1 is KGHDR and CDR2 is SFDVKD. This CDR3 has 17 amino acids. Trimming left V 0 bases short and J 4 bases short, with 14 bases between. CDR3 nucleotides: TGTGCCACCAGTGATTTGCGAGGGCGTGGGAGCACCGGGGAGCTGTTTTTT. Translating it yields CATSDLRGRGSTGELFF.

The rearrangement joins TRBV20-1 to TRBJ2-5, with D unresolved. In germline, CDR1 is DFQATT, CDR2 SNEGSKA (reference sequence). Trimming shortened V by 0 bases and J by 2 bases, and 7 bases separated the two germline ends. CDR3 length equals 13 residues. The CDR3 region has the DNA TGCAGTGCTAGAGATCCGACGCAAGAGACCCAGTACTTC. Its protein product is CSARDPTQETQYF.

This chain connects TRBV6-1 to TRBJ2-7; 7 bases line up with TRBD2. The germline V gene has CDR1 MNHNS and CDR2 SASEGT. This CDR3 has 15 amino acids. After removal of 6 bases from V and 4 bases from J, the junction contained 12 bases not matched to a gene. CDR3 protein: CASRRMGGGRYEQYF. Written as DNA, the CDR3 is TGTGCCAGCAGGAGGATGGGGGGAGGGAGGTACGAGCAGTACTTC.

The V call is TRBV20-1, the J call TRBJ2-1; D uncertain. V was trimmed by 3 bases and J by 7 bases, leaving 10 bases between them. CDR1 and CDR2 (germline): DFQATT, SNEGSKA (reference sequence). This CDR3 is built from 12 residues. The CDR3 protein is CSASRAENEQFF. The CDR3 region has the DNA TGCAGTGCTAGTCGTGCGGAAAATGAGCAGTTCTTC.

The rearrangement links TRBV15 to TRBJ1-4; 7 nucleotides agree with TRBD1. With 5 bases clipped from V and 4 bases from J, the junction kept 10 bases outside the gene matches. CDR1 and CDR2 (germline): LNHNV, YYDKDF (reference sequence). CDR3 size: 16 residues. CDR3 sequence reads: CATSGQTGRHNEKLFF. In DNA form, the CDR3 reads TGTGCCACCAGCGGCCAGACAGGGCGACATAATGAAAAACTGTTTTTT.

This clonotype was seen a few times. V usage is TRBV24-1 and J usage is TRBJ2-5, with TRBD2 identical over 12 bases. The germline CDR1 and CDR2 sequences are KGHDR and SFDVKD. This CDR3 contains 16 residues. V lost 2 bases and J lost 9; bases outside the gene matches: 9. CDR3 sequence: CATSDSGTSGSQAQYF. DNA of the CDR3: TGTGCCACCAGTGATTCCGGGACTAGCGGGTCCCAAGCCCAGTACTTC.

The rearrangement joins TRBV18 to TRBJ2-5; D gene unclear. Germline CDR1 is KGHSH and CDR2 is LQKENI. The V end was cut by 6 bases, the J end by 5 bases, with 10 bases between. The CDR3 consists of 12 residues. CDR3 nucleotide sequence: TGTGCCAGCTCGACCGTTTTGGAGACCCAGTACTTC. It translates to CASSTVLETQYF.

This clonotype was counted a few times. This sequence joins TRBV2 and TRBJ1-1; D unresolved. Germline loops: CDR1 SNHLY, CDR2 FYNNEI. Between the trimmed V and J ends, which lost 1 base and 10 bases, there was a span of 10 bases. This CDR3 is 12 amino acids long. The CDR3, as DNA: TGTGCCAGCAGTGAAGAAATCACGCGAGCTTTCTTT. It specifies CASSEEITRAFF.

The chain couples TRBV6-5 to TRBJ1-3; maybe TRBD1 (6 bases). The CDR3 covers 17 residues. The germline V gene encodes CDR1 MNHEY and CDR2 SVGAGI. V lost 2 bases and J lost 0, with 14 bases in between. Written as DNA, the CDR3 is TGTGCCAGCAGTTACACCCCACAGGGATACTCTGGAAACACCATATATTTT. As protein: CASSYTPQGYSGNTIYF.

This clonotype was detected only a few times. The gene calls are TRBV20-1 and TRBJ2-7, with D perhaps TRBD1 (6 bases). Germline lookup yields CDR1 DFQATT and CDR2 SNEGSKA (reference sequence). This CDR3 is built from 14 residues. V lost 5 bases to trimming and J lost 1 base, with 15 bases between them. CDR3 in DNA: TGCAGTGCTGGCCGGATGGACAGTTCCTACGAGCAGTACTTC. Protein: CSAGRMDSSYEQYF.

The chain joins TRBV10-1 to TRBJ1-2, with 8 positions matching TRBD1. This CDR3 spans 14 amino acids. The ends lost 3 bases at V and 8 bases at J; junction bases unmatched: 8. Germline CDR1 and CDR2: WNHNN and SYGVQD (reference sequence). CDR3: CASSDGQGAEGYTF. For the CDR3, the DNA is TGCGCCAGCAGTGACGGGCAGGGGGCTGAAGGCTACACCTTC.

The CDR3 DNA follows: TGTGCCAGCAGACTTAGGACAGGGGGGAATCAGCCCCAGCATTTT. It translates to CASRLRTGGNQPQHF. The gene calls are TRBV2 and TRBJ1-5, with 10 bases that match TRBD1. The CDR3 spans 15 residues. Per germline, CDR1 SNHLY and CDR2 FYNNEI. V dropped 6 bases and J dropped 4; count of bases not matched to a gene: 6. The variable domain in full, with the rest retrieved from reference TRBV2 and TRBJ1-5, is EPEVTQTPSHQVTQMGQEVILRCVPISNHLYFYWYRQILGQKVEFLVSFYNNEISEKSEIFDDQFSVERPDGSNFTLKIRSTKLEDSAMYFCASRLRTGGNQPQHFGDGTRLSIL.

The V and J genes are TRBV4-3 and TRBJ2-7; possibly TRBD1 for D (6 bases). Germline V gene lookup returns CDR1 LGHNA and CDR2 YSLEER. The CDR3 is made up of 13 amino acids. V was clipped by 5 bases and J by 3 bases, with 11 bases between them. This CDR3 is CASSVNRDYEQYF. The CDR3 DNA reads as TGCGCCAGCAGCGTCAACAGGGACTACGAGCAGTACTTC.